This TCR beta chain appears in the sequencing data of a study of OX40 agonist ivuxolimab in advanced cancers. Regarding the complete study: The costimulatory receptor OX40 (CD134) was targeted by ivuxolimab, a fully human IgG2 agonistic monoclonal antibody. Intravenous ivuxolimab was administered to patients every 2 weeks at six dose levels: 0.01, 0.1, 0.3, 1.5, 3 and 10 mg/kg. Among the roughly 50 dose-escalation patients, about 20 had hepatocellular carcinoma, roughly 15 melanoma, 9 renal cell carcinoma and 9 head and neck cancer. A male proportion of approximately 83% and a mean age of approximately 58 years, ranging from roughly 23 to 79, were recorded for the dose-escalation cohort. Prior anti-PD-1, anti-PD-L1 or anti-CTLA-4 therapy was permitted, and about two fifths of dose-escalation patients had received checkpoint inhibitors. Three dose-escalation patients achieved partial responses, one with hepatocellular carcinoma and two with cutaneous melanoma. The point of sequencing TCRbeta in the periphery was to test whether ivuxolimab changed TCR sequence diversity and drove clonal T-cell expansion. The monotherapy dose-escalation portion (N of about 52 patients) of the phase I ivuxolimab trial is reported in the paper.

Concerning this clone itself: No antigen is known for it. The record has no base qualities; no much larger clone is one base away.

The trial excluded patients who had a history of autoimmune disease or were on systemic immunosuppression. Peripheral blood for TCR sequencing was collected from all dose cohorts at baseline, on cycle 4 day 1, and on cycle 7 day 1. The samples were taken from a phase I, first-in-human, multicenter, open-label dose-escalation trial of ivuxolimab. Adults with locally advanced or metastatic melanoma, renal cell carcinoma, hepatocellular carcinoma or head and neck squamous cell carcinoma were enrolled in the trial. Before TCR sequencing, CD4+ and CD8+ T cells were separately sorted from peripheral blood. Summary of the overall study and its limitations: On average, CD8+ T cells showed more expanded clones than CD4+ T cells after ivuxolimab. In the 0.1-3.0 mg/kg groups, partial responders were among the patients with the lowest normalized peripheral clonal expansion, particularly in CD8+ T cells. At doses of 0.1 to 3.0 mg/kg, clonal expansion of both CD4+ and CD8+ blood T cells was observed from baseline to week 6. Low levels of normalized T-cell clonal expansion were also seen in some patients who did not respond. The antigen specificity of the clonally expanded peripheral T cells was not determined.

Genomic DNA was isolated from the sorted cells so that the TCRbeta CDR3 region could be sequenced. The immunoSEQ Assay was used to sequence the TCRbeta CDR3 regions. Imported from immuneACCESS, the table was reduced by TCRdb to in-frame sequences with V and J called. These copies leave out some clones; in studies compared against another copy, an unresolved V gene accounts for under half, and the cause of the remainder is not known. This sample has roughly 60,000 clones in its table, and about 89% of those were observed once. Roughly 1.1% of the sample comes from the top ten. CDR1 SGHTA and CDR2 FQGNSA were looked up in the germline V gene. The CDR3 runs 15 residues from the cysteine to the phenylalanine. The CDR3 DNA has 45 bases and is translated from base 1. Trimming removed 1 base from V and 2 bases from J, leaving 10 bases between the germline ends.

The chain couples TRBV7-2 to TRBJ2-3, with the D gene not confidently named. Specimen: CD4+ or CD8+ T cells sorted from blood, collected in a trial of the OX40 agonist ivuxolimab. The sequence was collected from an adult with an advanced solid tumor such as melanoma, head and neck, liver or kidney cancer. The nucleotide sequence reads as follows: TGTGCCAGCAGCTTAGGTTGGGGAAACACAGATACGCAGTATTTT. It encodes CASSLGWGNTDTQYF.